The TCR beta chain under discussion was sequenced for a study of blood T cell repertoires in COVID-19. Study details: The United States, Italy and Spain supplied acute and convalescent COVID-19 samples. The analysed material was cDNA or gDNA that came from T cells, B-cell-depleted T cells, or PBMCs.

As regards this clone: One end of the junction is discordant with germline, which a read error may explain.

Germline assignment: CDR1 SGHVS and CDR2 FQNEAQ. The CDR3 runs to 12 residues. Study processing details: Amplification with reference gene primers provided the estimates of nucleated cell counts. Measured with immunoSEQ multiplex PCR; TCRdb has only the in-frame clones, and not every one. V, J and clone size are those of that table, while D and trimming were read from the DNA. Here the sample spans about 88,000 clones, roughly 88% being singletons. Seattle patient enrollment occurred during active infection, with longitudinal follow-up thereafter. This receptor was identified in a man between 18 and 29 years old with COVID-19, enrolled during active disease. The chain carries TRBV7-8 and TRBJ2-3; 10 bases line up with TRBD1. Sequenced sample: peripheral blood. This CDR3 is CASSTGTGEGDF. CDR3 coding DNA: TGTGCCAGCAGCACCGGGACAGGGGAAGGGGATTTT. The whole variable domain, remainder taken from reference TRBV7-8 and TRBJ2-3, is GAGVSQSPRYKVAKRGQDVALRCDPISGHVSLFWYQQALGQGPEFLTYFQNEAQLDKSGLPSDRFFAERPEGSVSTLKIQRTQQEDSAVYLCASSTGTGEGDFGPGTRLTVL.